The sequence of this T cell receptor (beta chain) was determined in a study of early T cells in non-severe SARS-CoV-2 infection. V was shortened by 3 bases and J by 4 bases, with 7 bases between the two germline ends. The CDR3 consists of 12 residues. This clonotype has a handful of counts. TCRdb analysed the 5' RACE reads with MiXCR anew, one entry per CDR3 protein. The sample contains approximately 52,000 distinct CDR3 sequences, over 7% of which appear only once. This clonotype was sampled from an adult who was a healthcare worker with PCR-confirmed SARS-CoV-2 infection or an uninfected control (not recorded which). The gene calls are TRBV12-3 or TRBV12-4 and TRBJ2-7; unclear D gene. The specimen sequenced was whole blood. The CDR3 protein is CASSLSRYEQYF. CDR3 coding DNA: TGTGCCAGCAGTTTGTCCCGTTACGAGCAGTACTTC.